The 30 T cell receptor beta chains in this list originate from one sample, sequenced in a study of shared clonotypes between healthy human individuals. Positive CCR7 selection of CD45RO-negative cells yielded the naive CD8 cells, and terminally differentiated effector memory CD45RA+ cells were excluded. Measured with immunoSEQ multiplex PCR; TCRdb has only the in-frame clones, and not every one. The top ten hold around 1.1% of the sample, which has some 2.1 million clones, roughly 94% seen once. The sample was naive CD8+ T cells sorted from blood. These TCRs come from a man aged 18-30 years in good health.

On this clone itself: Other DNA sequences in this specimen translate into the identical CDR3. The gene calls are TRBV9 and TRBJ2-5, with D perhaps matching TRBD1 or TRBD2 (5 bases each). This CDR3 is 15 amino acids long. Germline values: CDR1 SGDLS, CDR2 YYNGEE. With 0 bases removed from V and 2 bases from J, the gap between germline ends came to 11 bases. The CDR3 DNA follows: TGTGCCAGCAGCGTAGATGGGACCAGACAAGAGACCCAGTACTTC. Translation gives CASSVDGTRQETQYF. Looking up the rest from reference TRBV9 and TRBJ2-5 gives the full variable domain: DSGVTQTPKHLITATGQRVTLRCSPRSGDLSVYWYQQSLDQGLQFLIQYYNGEERAKGNILERFSAQQFPDLHSELNLSSLELGDSALYFCASSVDGTRQETQYFGPGTRLLVL.

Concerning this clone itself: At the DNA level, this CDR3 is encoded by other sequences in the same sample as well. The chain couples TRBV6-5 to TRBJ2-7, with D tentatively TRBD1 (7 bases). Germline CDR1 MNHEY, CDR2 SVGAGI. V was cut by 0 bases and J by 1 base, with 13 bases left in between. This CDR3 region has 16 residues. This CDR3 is CASSYSTGEASYEQYF. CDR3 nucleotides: TGTGCCAGCAGTTACTCTACAGGGGAGGCATCCTACGAGCAGTACTTC.

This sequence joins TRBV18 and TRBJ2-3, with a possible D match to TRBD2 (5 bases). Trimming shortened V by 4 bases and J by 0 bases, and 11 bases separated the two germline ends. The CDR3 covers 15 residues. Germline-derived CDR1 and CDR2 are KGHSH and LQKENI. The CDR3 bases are TGTGCCAGCTCACTGGACTTTTCTAGCACAGATACGCAGTATTTT. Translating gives CASSLDFSSTDTQYF.

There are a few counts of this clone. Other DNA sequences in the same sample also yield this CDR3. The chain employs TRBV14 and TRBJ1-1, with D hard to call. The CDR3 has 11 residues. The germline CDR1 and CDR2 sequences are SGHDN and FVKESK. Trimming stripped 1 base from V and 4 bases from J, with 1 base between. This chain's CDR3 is CASSQGTEAFF. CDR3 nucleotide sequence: TGTGCCAGCAGCCAAGGCACTGAAGCTTTCTTT.

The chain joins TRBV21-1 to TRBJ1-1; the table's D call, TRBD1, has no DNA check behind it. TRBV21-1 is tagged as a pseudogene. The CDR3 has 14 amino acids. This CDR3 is CASSKAKGTDEAFF. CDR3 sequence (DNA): TGTGCCAGCAGCAAAGCTAAAGGGACAGATGAAGCTTTCTTT.

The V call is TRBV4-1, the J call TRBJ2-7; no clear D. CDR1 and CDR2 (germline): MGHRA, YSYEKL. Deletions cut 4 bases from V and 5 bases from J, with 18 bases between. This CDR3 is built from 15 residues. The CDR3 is CASSPETLPVNEQYF. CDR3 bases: TGCGCCAGCAGCCCCGAGACGCTCCCGGTCAACGAGCAGTACTTC.

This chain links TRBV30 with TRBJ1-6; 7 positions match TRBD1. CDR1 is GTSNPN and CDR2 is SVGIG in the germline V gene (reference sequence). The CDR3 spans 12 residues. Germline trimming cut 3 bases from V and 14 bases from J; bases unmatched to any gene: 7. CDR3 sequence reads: CAWSLGTASLHF. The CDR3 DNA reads TGTGCCTGGAGCCTAGGGACAGCGTCCCTCCACTTT.

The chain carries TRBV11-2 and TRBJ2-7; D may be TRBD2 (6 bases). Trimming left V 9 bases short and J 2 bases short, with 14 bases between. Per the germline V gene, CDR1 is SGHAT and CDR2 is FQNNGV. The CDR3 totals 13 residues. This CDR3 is CASGSGLTYEQYF. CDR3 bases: TGTGCCAGTGGTAGCGGACTTACCTACGAGCAGTACTTC.

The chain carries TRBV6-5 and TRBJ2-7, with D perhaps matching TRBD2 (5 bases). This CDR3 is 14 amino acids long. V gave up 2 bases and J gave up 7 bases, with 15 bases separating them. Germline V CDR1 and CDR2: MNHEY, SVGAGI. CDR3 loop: CASSYESNQREQYF. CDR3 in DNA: TGTGCCAGCAGTTACGAGTCGAATCAGCGGGAGCAGTACTTC.

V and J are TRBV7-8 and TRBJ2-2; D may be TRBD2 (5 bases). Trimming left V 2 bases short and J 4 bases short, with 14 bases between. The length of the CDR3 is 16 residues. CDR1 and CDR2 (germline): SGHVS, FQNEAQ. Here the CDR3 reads CASSLWTFAGTGELFF. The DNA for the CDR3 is TGTGCCAGCAGCTTATGGACTTTCGCGGGCACCGGGGAGCTGTTTTTT.

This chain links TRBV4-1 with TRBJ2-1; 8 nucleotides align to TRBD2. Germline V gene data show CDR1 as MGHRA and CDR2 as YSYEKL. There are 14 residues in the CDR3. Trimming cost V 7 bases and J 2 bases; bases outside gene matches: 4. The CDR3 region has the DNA TGCGCCAGCAAGACGGGGGGGCCCTACAATGAGCAGTTCTTC. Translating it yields CASKTGGPYNEQFF.

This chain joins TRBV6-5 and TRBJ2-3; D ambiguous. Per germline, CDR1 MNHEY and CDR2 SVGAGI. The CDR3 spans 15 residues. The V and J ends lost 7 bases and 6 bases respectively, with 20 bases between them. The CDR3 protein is CASTTQPGAPDTQYF. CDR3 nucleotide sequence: TGTGCCAGCACCACCCAGCCGGGCGCTCCGGATACGCAGTATTTT.

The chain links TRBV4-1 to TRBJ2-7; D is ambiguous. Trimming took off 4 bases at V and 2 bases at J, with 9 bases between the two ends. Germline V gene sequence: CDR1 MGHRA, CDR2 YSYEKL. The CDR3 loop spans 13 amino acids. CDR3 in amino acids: CASSPILTYEQYF. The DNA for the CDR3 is TGCGCCAGCAGCCCGATCCTCACCTACGAGCAGTACTTC.

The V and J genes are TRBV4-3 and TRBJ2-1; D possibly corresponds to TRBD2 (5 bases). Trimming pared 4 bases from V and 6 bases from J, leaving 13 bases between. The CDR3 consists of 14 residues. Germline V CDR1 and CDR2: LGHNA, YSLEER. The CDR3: CASSPLGLGNEQFF. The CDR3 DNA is TGCGCCAGCAGCCCCCTCGGACTGGGCAATGAGCAGTTCTTC.

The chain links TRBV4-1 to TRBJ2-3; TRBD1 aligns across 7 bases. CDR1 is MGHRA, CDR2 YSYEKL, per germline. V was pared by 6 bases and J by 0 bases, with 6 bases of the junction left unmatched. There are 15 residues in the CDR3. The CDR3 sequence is CASRFRQGSTDTQYF. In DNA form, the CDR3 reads TGCGCCAGCAGATTTCGACAGGGAAGCACAGATACGCAGTATTTT.

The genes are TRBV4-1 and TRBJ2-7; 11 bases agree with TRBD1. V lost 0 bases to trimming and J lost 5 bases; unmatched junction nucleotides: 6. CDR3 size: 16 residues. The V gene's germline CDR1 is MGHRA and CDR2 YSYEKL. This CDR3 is CASSQDSGQGGDEQYF. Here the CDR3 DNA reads TGCGCCAGCAGCCAAGATTCGGGACAGGGGGGCGACGAGCAGTACTTC.

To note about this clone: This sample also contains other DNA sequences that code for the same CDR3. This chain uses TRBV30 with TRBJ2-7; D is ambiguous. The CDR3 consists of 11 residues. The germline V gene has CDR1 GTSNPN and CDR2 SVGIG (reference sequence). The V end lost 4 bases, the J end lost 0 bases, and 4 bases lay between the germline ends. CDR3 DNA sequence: TGTGCCTGGACCGACTCCTACGAGCAGTACTTC. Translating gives CAWTDSYEQYF. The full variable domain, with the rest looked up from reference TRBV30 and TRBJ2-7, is SQTIHQWPATLVQPVGSPLSLECTVEGTSNPNLYWYRQAAGRGLQLLFYSVGIGQISSEVPQNLSASRPQDRQFILSSKKLLLSDSGFYLCAWTDSYEQYFGPGTRLTVT.

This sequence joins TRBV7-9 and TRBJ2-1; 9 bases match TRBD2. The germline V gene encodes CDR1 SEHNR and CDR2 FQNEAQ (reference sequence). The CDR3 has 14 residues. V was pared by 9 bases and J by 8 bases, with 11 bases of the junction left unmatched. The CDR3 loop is CASLSSGSGDEQFF. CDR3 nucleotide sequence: TGTGCCAGTTTAAGTAGCGGGAGTGGGGATGAGCAGTTCTTC.

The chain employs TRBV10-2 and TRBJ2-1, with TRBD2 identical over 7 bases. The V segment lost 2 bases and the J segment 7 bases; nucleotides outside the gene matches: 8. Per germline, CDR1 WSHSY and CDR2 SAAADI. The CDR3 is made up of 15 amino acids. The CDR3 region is CASSEAGANLNEQFF. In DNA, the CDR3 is TGCGCCAGCAGTGAGGCGGGAGCGAACCTTAATGAGCAGTTCTTC.

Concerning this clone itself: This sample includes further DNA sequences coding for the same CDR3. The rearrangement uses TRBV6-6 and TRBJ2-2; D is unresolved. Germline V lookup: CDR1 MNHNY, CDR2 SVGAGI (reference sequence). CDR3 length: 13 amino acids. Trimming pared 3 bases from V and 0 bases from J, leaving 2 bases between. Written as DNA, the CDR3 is TGTGCCAGCAGTTATTCGAACACCGGGGAGCTGTTTTTT. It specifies CASSYSNTGELFF.

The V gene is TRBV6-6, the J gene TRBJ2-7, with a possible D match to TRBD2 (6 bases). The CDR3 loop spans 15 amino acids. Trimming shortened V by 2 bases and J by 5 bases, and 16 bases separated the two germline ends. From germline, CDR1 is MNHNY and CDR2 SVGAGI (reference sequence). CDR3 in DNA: TGTGCCAGCAGTTACCGTGGAGGGGAGACAAACGAGCAGTACTTC. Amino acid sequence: CASSYRGGETNEQYF.

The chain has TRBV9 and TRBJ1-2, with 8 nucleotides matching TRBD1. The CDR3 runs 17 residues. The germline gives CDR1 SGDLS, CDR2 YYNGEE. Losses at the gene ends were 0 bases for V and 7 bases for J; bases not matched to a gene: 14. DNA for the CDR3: TGTGCCAGCAGCGTAGAGGGTCTCGTAACAGGGGGTTTTGGCTACACCTTC. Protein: CASSVEGLVTGGFGYTF.

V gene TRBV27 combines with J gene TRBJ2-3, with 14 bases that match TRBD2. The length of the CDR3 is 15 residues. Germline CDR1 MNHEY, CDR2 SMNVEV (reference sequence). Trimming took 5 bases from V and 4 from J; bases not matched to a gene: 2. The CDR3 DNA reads TGTGCCAGCAGTAGGGGACTAGCGGGGGCAGATACGCAGTATTTT. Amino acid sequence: CASSRGLAGADTQYF.

The CDR3 DNA follows: TGTGCCAGTAGTATAGATCAAGGCGAGCAGTACTTC. Amino acid sequence: CASSIDQGEQYF. This chain uses TRBV19 with TRBJ2-7; D is unclear. The V end was cut by 0 bases, the J end by 6 bases, with 6 bases between. The CDR3 consists of 12 residues. The germline V gene encodes CDR1 LNHDA and CDR2 SQIVND (reference sequence).

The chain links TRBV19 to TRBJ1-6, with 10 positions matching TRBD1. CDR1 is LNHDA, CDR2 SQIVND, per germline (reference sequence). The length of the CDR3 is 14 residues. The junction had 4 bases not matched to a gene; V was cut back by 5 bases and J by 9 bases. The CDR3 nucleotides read TGTGCCAGTAGTCCCGACAGGGGGCTTTCACCCCTCCACTTT. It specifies CASSPDRGLSPLHF.

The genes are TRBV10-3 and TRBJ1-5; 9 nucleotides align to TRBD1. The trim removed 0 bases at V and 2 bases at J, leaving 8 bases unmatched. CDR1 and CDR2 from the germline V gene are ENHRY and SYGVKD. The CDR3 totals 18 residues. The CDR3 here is CAISESGTGPRGNQPQHF. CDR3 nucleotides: TGTGCCATCAGTGAGTCGGGGACAGGGCCCCGAGGCAATCAGCCCCAGCATTTT.

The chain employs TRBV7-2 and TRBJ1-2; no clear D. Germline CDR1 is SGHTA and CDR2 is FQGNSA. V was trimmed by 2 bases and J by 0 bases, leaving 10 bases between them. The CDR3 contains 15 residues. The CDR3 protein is CASSLLEAPNYGYTF. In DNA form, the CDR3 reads TGTGCCAGCAGCTTACTCGAGGCTCCTAACTATGGCTACACCTTC.

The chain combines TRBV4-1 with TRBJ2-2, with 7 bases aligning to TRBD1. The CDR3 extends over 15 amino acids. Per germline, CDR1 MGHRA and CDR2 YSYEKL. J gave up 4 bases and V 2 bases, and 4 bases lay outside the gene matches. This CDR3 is CASSQRQGGTGELFF. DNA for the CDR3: TGCGCCAGCAGCCAACGACAGGGCGGCACCGGGGAGCTGTTTTTT.

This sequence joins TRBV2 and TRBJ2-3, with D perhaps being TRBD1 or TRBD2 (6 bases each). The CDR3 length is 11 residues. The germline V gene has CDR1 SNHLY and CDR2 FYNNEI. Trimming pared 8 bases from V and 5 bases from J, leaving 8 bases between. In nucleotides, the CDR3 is TGTGCCAGCCGGGGGCAAGATACGCAGTATTTT. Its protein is CASRGQDTQYF. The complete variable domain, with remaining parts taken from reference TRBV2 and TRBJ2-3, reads EPEVTQTPSHQVTQMGQEVILRCVPISNHLYFYWYRQILGQKVEFLVSFYNNEISEKSEIFDDQFSVERPDGSNFTLKIRSTKLEDSAMYFCASRGQDTQYFGPGTRLTVL.

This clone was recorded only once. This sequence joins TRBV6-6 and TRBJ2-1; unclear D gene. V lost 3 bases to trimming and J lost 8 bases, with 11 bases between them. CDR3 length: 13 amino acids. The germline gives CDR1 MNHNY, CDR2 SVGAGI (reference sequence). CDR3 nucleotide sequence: TGTGCCAGCAGTTATGAAGTGGGGTATGAGCAGTTCTTC. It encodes CASSYEVGYEQFF.